This TCR beta chain is from a study of cytomegalovirus exposure and HLA in healthy donors. General observations from the study: The study flagged some 170 TCR beta chains as cytomegalovirus-associated. On later analysis, the bulk of CMV-associated TCR beta chains appeared to be HLA-restricted.

Of note for this clone: Its antigen remains unidentified.

There are 14 residues in the CDR3. Unmatched junction bases numbered 4, after V lost 6 bases and J lost 7 bases. Germline V gene sequence: CDR1 SNHLY, CDR2 FYNNEI. PCR was performed using 60 Vbeta and 13 Jbeta primers. Using immunoSEQ multiplex PCR, the repertoire was profiled, and TCRdb retains in-frame clones only, with some absent. This table holds under 200,000 clones, around four fifths found once. The rearrangement links TRBV2 to TRBJ1-4; 11 bases match TRBD1. Input material: PBMCs. This sequence originates from a female donor in good health and CMV-seronegative. The CDR3 region is CASRPGTGGEKLFF. CDR3 nucleotides: TGTGCCAGCAGGCCTGGGACAGGGGGTGAAAAACTGTTTTTT.